This T cell receptor beta chain was identified in a study of cytomegalovirus exposure and HLA in healthy donors. Repertoires were generated with immunoSEQ multiplex PCR, while TCRdb's copy carries only in-frame clones and drops some. The sample includes roughly 59,000 clones, about 91% of them seen just once. While the first cohort had hundreds of subjects, the donors belonged to the separate validation cohort of 100 to 150 subjects. CDR1 is MNHEY, CDR2 SVGAGI, per germline. V lost 10 bases to trimming and J lost 4 bases; unmatched junction nucleotides: 9. CDR3 size: 14 residues. Overall study results and limits: First-cohort TCR clusters tended to co-occur in the 95 to 150 validation repertoires, a later analysis found. The study listed some 160 cytomegalovirus-associated TCR beta chains.

Regarding this clone: Its antigen is unidentified.

The chain combines TRBV6-5 with TRBJ2-2, with 7 positions matching TRBD2. The specimen sequenced was PBMCs. The source of this sequence is a man younger than 35 in good health and CMV-seropositive. The CDR3 region is CATGGLGVTGELFF. Here the CDR3 DNA reads TGTGCCACCGGGGGGTTGGGGGTCACCGGGGAGCTGTTTTTT.